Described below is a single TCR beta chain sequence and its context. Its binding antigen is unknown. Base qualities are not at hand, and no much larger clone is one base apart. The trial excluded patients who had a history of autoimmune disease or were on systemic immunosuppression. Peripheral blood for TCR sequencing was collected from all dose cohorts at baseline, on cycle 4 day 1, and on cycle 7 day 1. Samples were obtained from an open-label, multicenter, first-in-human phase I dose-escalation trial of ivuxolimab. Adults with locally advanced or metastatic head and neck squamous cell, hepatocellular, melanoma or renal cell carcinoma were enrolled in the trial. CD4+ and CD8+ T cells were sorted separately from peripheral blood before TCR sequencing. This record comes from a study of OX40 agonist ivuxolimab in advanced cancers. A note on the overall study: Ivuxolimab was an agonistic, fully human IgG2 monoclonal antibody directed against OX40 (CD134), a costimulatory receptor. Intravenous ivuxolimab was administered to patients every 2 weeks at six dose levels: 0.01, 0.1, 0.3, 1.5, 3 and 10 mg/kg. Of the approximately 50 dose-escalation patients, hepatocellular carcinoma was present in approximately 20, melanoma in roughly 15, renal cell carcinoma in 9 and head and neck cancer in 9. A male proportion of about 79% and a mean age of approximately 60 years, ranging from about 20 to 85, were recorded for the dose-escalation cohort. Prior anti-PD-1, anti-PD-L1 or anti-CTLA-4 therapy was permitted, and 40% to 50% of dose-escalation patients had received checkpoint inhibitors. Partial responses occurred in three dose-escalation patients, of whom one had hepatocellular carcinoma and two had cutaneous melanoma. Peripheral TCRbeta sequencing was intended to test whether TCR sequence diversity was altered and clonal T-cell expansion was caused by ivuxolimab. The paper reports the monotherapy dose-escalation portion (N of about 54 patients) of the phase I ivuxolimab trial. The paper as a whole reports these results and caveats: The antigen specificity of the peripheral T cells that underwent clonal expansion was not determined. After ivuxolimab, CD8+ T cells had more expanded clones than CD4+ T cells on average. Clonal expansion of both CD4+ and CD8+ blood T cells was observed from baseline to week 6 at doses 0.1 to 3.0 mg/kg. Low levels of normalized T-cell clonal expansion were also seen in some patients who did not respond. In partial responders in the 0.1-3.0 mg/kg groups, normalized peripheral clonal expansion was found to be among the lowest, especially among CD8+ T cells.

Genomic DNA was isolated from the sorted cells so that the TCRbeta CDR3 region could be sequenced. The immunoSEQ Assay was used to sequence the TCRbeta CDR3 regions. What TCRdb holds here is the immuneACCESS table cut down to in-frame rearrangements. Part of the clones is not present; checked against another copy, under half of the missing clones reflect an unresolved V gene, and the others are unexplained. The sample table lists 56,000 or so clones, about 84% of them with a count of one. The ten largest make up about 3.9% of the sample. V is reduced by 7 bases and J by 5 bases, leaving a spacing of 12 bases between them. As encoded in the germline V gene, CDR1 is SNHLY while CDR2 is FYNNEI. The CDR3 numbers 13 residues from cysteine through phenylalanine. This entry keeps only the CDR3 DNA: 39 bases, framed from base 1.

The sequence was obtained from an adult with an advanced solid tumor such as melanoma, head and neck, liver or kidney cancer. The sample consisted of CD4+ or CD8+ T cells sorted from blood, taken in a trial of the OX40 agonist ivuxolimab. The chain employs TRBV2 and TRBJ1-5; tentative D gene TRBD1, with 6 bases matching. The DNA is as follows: TGTGCCAGCAAGGAGGGGGGCGATCAGCCCCAGCATTTT. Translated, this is CASKEGGDQPQHF.